Listed here are 21 T cell receptor beta chains from one sample, sequenced in a study of T cells after yellow fever vaccination. A single record per CDR3 protein comes from TCRdb applying MiXCR to the 5' RACE reads. The table shows 120,000 or so distinct CDR3 sequences, with approximately 14% occurring only once. The sequenced sample was CD8+ T cells sorted from PBMCs, obtained 5 days after the yellow fever booster vaccination. The source of these receptors is a man between 18 and 29 years old who received the YFV17D yellow fever vaccine.

The rearrangement links TRBV10-3 to TRBJ1-5, with unresolved D. V lost 2 bases and J lost 4, with 12 bases in between. Germline CDR1 reads ENHRY; CDR2 reads SYGVKD. This CDR3 is built from 15 residues. The CDR3 sequence: CAISERGWVNQPQHF. CDR3 in DNA: TGTGCCATCAGTGAGCGGGGATGGGTGAATCAGCCCCAGCATTTT.

This clonotype was counted only a few times. V and J are TRBV6-6 and TRBJ2-5; no clear D gene. Germline V gene data show CDR1 as MNHNY and CDR2 as SVGAGI (reference sequence). CDR3 size: 14 residues. Trimming took 0 bases from V and 2 from J, leaving 7 bases between them. CDR3 loop: CASSYSISQETQYF. CDR3 DNA: TGTGCCAGCAGTTACTCGATCTCGCAAGAGACCCAGTACTTC.

This clonotype was found a few times. The chain carries TRBV6-5 and TRBJ2-1, with D perhaps matching TRBD1 (6 bases). Trimming left V 0 bases short and J 9 bases short, with 12 bases between. CDR3 length equals 14 residues. Per the germline V gene, CDR1 is MNHEY and CDR2 is SVGAGI. The CDR3 is CASSYSNGGGEQFF. The DNA for the CDR3 is TGTGCCAGCAGTTACTCGAATGGGGGCGGTGAGCAGTTCTTC.

This clonotype was observed many times. CDR3: CASSQDLGSGANVLTF. The CDR3 DNA reads as TGCGCCAGCAGCCAAGATCTTGGGTCTGGGGCCAACGTCCTGACTTTC. The V gene is TRBV4-3, the J gene TRBJ2-6; D not resolved. V lost 0 bases and J lost 1, with 7 bases in between. Germline lookup yields CDR1 LGHNA and CDR2 YSLEER. This CDR3 is 16 amino acids long.

This clonotype was counted a few times. CDR3 DNA sequence: TGCGCCAGCAGCCTGCCGAGGGCGCACGAGCAGTACTTC. Translation: CASSLPRAHEQYF. The V and J genes are TRBV4-1 and TRBJ2-7; D is perhaps TRBD2 (5 bases). This CDR3 spans 13 amino acids. CDR1 MGHRA and CDR2 YSYEKL come from the germline V gene. Trimming cost V 4 bases and J 5 bases, with 12 bases left between them.

The V and J genes are TRBV11-2 and TRBJ2-3; D may match TRBD1 or TRBD2 (6 bases each). Germline V gene lookup returns CDR1 SGHAT and CDR2 FQNNGV. The CDR3 extends over 17 amino acids. V lost 1 base, J lost 2 bases, and 16 bases lay in between. The CDR3 region is CASSLGPRGAPTDTQYF. In DNA form, the CDR3 reads TGTGCCAGCAGCTTAGGCCCAAGGGGGGCTCCCACAGATACGCAGTATTTT.

This clonotype showed up many times. J is TRBJ2-3 and V is TRBV4-2, with no clear D. This CDR3 has 13 amino acids. Trimming shortened V by 4 bases and J by 6 bases, and 11 bases separated the two germline ends. From germline, CDR1 is LGHNA and CDR2 YNFKEQ. For the CDR3, the DNA is TGTGCCAGCAGCCGAGAAGAAGATGATACGCAGTATTTT. Its protein product is CASSREEDDTQYF.

The genes are TRBV28 and TRBJ2-3; 12 positions agree with TRBD2. The germline CDR1 and CDR2 sequences are MDHEN and SYDVKM. V lost 3 bases, J lost 2 bases, and 15 bases stayed unmatched. CDR3 length equals 20 residues. The CDR3 DNA reads TGTGCCAGCAGTTTTCTCGGGACTAGCGGGCGGGCGCTGCACACAGATACGCAGTATTTT. It encodes CASSFLGTSGRALHTDTQYF.

This chain uses TRBV5-1 with TRBJ1-4; D unclear. This CDR3 comprises 15 residues. CDR1 SGHRS and CDR2 YFSETQ come from the germline V gene. Between the trimmed V and J ends, which lost 0 bases and 8 bases, there was a span of 14 bases. CDR3 bases: TGCGCCAGCAGCTTGGAGGGCCACTTCGCCGAAAAACTGTTTTTT. This encodes CASSLEGHFAEKLFF.

As regards this clonotype: The junction departs from the called germline gene at one end, perhaps through a read error. The chain has TRBV7-9 and TRBJ2-2, with TRBD2 matching 7 bases. The CDR3 totals 17 residues. CDR1 SEHNR and CDR2 FQNEAQ come from the germline V gene (reference sequence). The CDR3 sequence is CASSLALSGAKTGELFF. DNA of the CDR3: TGTGCCAGCAGCTTAGCGCTAAGCGGGGCGAAAACCGGGGAGCTGTTTTTT.

The rearrangement links TRBV7-8 to TRBJ2-1; TRBD1 aligns across 7 bases. V lost 5 bases and J lost 0; bases outside the gene matches: 10. The CDR3 is 17 residues long. Germline CDR1 reads SGHVS; CDR2 reads FQNEAQ. The CDR3 bases are TGTGCCAGCAGCCCTTGGGGCCGGACAGGCTCCTACAATGAGCAGTTCTTC. Residues: CASSPWGRTGSYNEQFF.

The chain recombines TRBV29-1 with TRBJ2-3, with 10 bases lining up with TRBD2. In germline, CDR1 is SQVTM, CDR2 ANQGSEA. J was trimmed by 1 base and V by 7 bases; bases with no gene match: 8. The CDR3 loop spans 15 amino acids. CDR3 DNA sequence: TGCAGCGCGGATTCCGGGACTAGCGGCACAGATACGCAGTATTTT. Translation gives CSADSGTSGTDTQYF.

This clonotype occurred a few times. The V and J genes are TRBV14 and TRBJ1-2; D gene uncertain. V lost 4 bases to trimming and J lost 8 bases, with 14 bases between them. The CDR3 totals 13 residues. CDR1 and CDR2 (germline): SGHDN, FVKESK. Here the CDR3 reads CASSLWVGEGYTF. The CDR3 DNA reads as TGTGCCAGCAGCCTATGGGTCGGGGAAGGCTACACCTTC.

This clonotype was observed a few times. V and J are TRBV6-5 and TRBJ2-1; D gene unclear. V was cut by 7 bases and J by 4 bases, with 11 bases left in between. CDR3 length: 13 residues. CDR1 MNHEY and CDR2 SVGAGI come from the germline V gene. The DNA of the CDR3 is TGTGCCAGCACCGAAAGGGTTTACAATGAGCAGTTCTTC. As protein: CASTERVYNEQFF.

The chain joins TRBV10-3 to TRBJ2-7; maybe TRBD1 (5 bases). CDR1 ENHRY and CDR2 SYGVKD come from the germline V gene. The CDR3 has 14 amino acids. V lost 0 bases and J 2 bases, leaving 8 bases between the germline ends. The CDR3 sequence: CAISESTAPYEQYV. The DNA for the CDR3 is TGTGCCATCAGTGAGTCGACAGCGCCCTACGAGCAGTACGTC.

In this sample, this clonotype turned up a few times. The chain combines TRBV4-1 with TRBJ1-5; no clear D. V was clipped by 1 base and J by 6 bases, with 10 bases between them. The CDR3 covers 14 residues. Germline CDR1 reads MGHRA; CDR2 reads YSYEKL. CDR3 in amino acids: CASSQVQNSQPQHF. CDR3 bases: TGCGCCAGCAGCCAAGTCCAGAACTCTCAGCCCCAGCATTTT.

The chain couples TRBV27 to TRBJ2-5; 9 nucleotides line up with TRBD2. The germline V gene has CDR1 MNHEY and CDR2 SMNVEV (reference sequence). The V segment lost 6 bases and the J segment 6 bases; nucleotides outside the gene matches: 8. This CDR3 comprises 14 residues. The CDR3 nucleotides are TGTGCCAGCAGAGGTGCGGGGGGGAAAAAGACCCAGTACTTC. It yields the protein CASRGAGGKKTQYF.

This clonotype was seen ten or more times. The chain carries TRBV25-1 and TRBJ1-2; a weak D match, TRBD1 (5 bases). CDR1 is MGHDK, CDR2 SYGVNS, per germline. Between the trimmed V and J ends, which lost 4 bases and 6 bases, there was a span of 21 bases. There are 16 residues in the CDR3. The CDR3 region is CASSGFPRDYADGYTF. CDR3 coding DNA: TGTGCCAGCAGTGGATTTCCCCGGGACTACGCCGATGGCTACACCTTC.

The rearrangement uses TRBV20-1 and TRBJ2-7, with 7 bases fitting TRBD1. V gave up 0 bases and J gave up 4 bases; unmatched junction bases: 9. The CDR3 runs to 15 residues. CDR1 is DFQATT and CDR2 is SNEGSKA in the germline V gene (reference sequence). The CDR3, as DNA: TGCAGTGCTAGAGAATTCACCGGGACAGAATACGAGCAGTACTTC. Protein: CSAREFTGTEYEQYF.

This clonotype came up a few times. Written as DNA, the CDR3 is TGCGCCAGCAGCCAAGGTGTAGACAGCGCCTACAATGAGCAGTTCTTC. This translates into CASSQGVDSAYNEQFF. The V call is TRBV4-3, the J call TRBJ2-1, with D maybe TRBD1 (5 bases). Germline CDR1 reads LGHNA; CDR2 reads YSLEER. Deletions cut 1 base from V and 2 bases from J, with 12 bases between. The CDR3 covers 16 residues.

In its sample, this clonotype was seen a few times. The gene calls are TRBV14 and TRBJ2-7; tentatively, D is TRBD2 (5 bases). This CDR3 contains 15 residues. Between the trimmed V and J ends, which lost 11 bases and 7 bases, there was a span of 27 bases. Germline V lookup: CDR1 SGHDN, CDR2 FVKESK. The chain's CDR3 is CAAEPAVPPRREQYV. The DNA of the CDR3 is TGTGCCGCGGAGCCAGCGGTTCCCCCACGGCGGGAGCAGTACGTC.